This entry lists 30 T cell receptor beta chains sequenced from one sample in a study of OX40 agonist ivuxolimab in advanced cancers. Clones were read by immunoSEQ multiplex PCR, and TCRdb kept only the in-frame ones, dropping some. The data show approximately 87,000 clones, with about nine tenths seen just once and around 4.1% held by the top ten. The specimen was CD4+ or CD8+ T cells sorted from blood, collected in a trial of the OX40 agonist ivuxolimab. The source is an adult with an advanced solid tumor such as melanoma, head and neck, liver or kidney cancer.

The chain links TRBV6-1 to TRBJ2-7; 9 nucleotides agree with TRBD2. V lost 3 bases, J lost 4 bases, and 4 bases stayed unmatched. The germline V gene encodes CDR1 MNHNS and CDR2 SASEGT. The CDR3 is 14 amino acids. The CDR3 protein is CASSDGGRDYEQYF. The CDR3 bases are TGTGCCAGCAGTGACGGCGGGAGGGATTACGAGCAGTACTTC.

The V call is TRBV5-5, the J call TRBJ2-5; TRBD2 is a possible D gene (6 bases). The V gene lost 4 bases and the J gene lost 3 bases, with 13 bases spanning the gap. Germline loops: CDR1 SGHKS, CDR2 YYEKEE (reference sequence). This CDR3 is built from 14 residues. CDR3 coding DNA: TGTGCCAGCAGCCCTGGGGGGTTTAAAGAGACCCAGTACTTC. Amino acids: CASSPGGFKETQYF.

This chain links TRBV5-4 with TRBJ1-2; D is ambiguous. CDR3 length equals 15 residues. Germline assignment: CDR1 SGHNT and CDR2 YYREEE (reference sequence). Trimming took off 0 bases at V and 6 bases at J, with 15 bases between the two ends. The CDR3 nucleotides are TGTGCCAGCAGCTTGGGGTCAGCCATAATCCATGGCTACACCTTC. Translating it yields CASSLGSAIIHGYTF.

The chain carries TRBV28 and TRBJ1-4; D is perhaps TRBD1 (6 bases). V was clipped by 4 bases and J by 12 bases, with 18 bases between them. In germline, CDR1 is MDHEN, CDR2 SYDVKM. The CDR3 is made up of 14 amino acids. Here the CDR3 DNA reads TGTGCCAGCAGTTCAGGACAGTTGCGAGATCAACTGTTTTTT. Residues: CASSSGQLRDQLFF.

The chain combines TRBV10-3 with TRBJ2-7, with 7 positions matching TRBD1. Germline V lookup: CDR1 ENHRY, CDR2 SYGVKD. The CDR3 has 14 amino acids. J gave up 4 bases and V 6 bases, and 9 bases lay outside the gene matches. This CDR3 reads CAIRQGDSSYEQYF. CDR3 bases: TGTGCCATCAGACAAGGGGACAGCTCATACGAGCAGTACTTC.

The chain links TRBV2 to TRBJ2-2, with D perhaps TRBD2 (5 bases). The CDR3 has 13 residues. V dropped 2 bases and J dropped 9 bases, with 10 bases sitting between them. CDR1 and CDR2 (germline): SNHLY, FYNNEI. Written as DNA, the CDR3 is TGTGCCAGCAGTGAAAAGAGAGGGCGGGAGCTGTTTTTT. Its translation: CASSEKRGRELFF.

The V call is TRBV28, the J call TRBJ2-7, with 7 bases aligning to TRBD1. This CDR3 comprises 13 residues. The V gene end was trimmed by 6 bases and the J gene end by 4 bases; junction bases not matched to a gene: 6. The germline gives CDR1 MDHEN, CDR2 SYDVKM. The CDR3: CASRRQGRYEQYF. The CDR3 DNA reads TGTGCCAGCAGGAGACAGGGTCGTTACGAGCAGTACTTC.

The CDR3 DNA is TGTGCCAGCAGCTTGAAAAAGCTAGGGGGGTATACGCAGTATTTT. This codes for CASSLKKLGGYTQYF. This sequence joins TRBV5-4 and TRBJ2-3; D possibly uses TRBD1 or TRBD2 (6 bases each). The germline gives CDR1 SGHNT, CDR2 YYREEE (reference sequence). The CDR3 runs to 15 residues. Trimming pared 1 base from V and 7 bases from J, leaving 16 bases between.

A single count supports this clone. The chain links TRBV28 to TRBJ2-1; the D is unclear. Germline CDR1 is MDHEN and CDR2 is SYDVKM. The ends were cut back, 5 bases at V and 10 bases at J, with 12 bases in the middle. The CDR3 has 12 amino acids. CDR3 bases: TGTGCCAGCAGTGCGACGCGTCGCGAGCAGTTCTTC. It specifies CASSATRREQFF.

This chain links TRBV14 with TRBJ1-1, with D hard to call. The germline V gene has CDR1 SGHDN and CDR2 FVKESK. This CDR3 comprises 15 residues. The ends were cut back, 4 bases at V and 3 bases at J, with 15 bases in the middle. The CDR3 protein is CASSPSHTSYTEAFF. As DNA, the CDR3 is TGTGCCAGCAGCCCGTCACATACATCATACACTGAAGCTTTCTTT.

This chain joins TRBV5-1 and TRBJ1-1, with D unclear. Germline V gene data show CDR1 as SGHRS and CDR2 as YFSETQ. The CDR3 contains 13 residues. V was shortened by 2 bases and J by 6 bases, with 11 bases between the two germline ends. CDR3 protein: CASSFDLRAEAFF. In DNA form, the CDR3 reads TGCGCCAGCAGCTTCGATCTTAGGGCTGAAGCTTTCTTT.

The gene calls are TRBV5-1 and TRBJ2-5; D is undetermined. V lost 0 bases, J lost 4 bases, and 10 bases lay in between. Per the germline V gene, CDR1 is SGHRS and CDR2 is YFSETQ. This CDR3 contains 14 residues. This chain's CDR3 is CASSLADGAETQYF. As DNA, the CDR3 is TGCGCCAGCAGCTTGGCCGATGGTGCAGAGACCCAGTACTTC.

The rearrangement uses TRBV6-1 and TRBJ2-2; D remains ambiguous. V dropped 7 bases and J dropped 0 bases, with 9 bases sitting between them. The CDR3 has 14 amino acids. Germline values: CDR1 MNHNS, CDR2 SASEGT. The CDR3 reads CASTPRTNTGELFF. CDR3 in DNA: TGTGCCAGCACCCCTAGAACGAACACCGGGGAGCTGTTTTTT.

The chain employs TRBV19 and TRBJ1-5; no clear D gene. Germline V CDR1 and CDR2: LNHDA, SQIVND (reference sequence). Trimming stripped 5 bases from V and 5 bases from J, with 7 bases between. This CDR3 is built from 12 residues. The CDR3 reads CASSPGHQPQHF. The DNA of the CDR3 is TGTGCCAGTAGTCCCGGACATCAGCCCCAGCATTTT.

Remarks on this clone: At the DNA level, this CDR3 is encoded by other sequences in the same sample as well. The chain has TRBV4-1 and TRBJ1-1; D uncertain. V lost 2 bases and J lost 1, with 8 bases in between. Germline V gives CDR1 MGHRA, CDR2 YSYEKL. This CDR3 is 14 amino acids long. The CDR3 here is CASSQPTGNTEAFF. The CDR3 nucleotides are TGCGCCAGCAGCCAACCGACCGGGAACACTGAAGCTTTCTTT.

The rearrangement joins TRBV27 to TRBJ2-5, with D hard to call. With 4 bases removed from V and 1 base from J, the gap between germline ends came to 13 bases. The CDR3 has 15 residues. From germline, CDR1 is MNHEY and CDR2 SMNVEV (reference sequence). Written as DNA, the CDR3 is TGTGCCAGCAGTTCCATCACAGCTATCCAAGAGACCCAGTACTTC. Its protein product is CASSSITAIQETQYF.

The CDR3 is CASSSPRGGRHTQYF. Written as DNA, the CDR3 is TGTGCCAGCAGTTCTCCTAGAGGGGGGCGGCATACGCAGTATTTT. The rearrangement uses TRBV28 and TRBJ2-3, with D possibly called TRBD1 or TRBD2 (6 bases each). Trimming took off 4 bases at V and 7 bases at J, with 18 bases between the two ends. Germline V gene sequence: CDR1 MDHEN, CDR2 SYDVKM. The CDR3 totals 15 residues. Combining the CDR3 with reference TRBV28 and TRBJ2-3 gives the whole variable domain DVKVTQSSRYLVKRTGEKVFLECVQDMDHENMFWYRQDPGLGLRLIYFSYDVKMKEKGDIPEGYSVSREKKERFSLILESASTNQTSMYLCASSSPRGGRHTQYFGPGTRLTVL.

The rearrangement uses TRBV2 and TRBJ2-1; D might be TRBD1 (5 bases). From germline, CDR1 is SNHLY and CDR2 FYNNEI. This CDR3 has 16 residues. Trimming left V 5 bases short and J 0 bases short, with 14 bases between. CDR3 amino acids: CASSPPGRGSYNEQFF. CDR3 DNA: TGTGCCAGCAGTCCCCCAGGGCGAGGCTCCTACAATGAGCAGTTCTTC.

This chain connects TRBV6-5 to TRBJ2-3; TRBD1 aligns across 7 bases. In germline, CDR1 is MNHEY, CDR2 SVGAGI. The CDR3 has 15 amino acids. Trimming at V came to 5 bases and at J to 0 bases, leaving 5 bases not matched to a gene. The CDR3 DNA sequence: TGTGCCAGCAGTCGACAGGGTTACAGCACAGATACGCAGTATTTT. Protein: CASSRQGYSTDTQYF.

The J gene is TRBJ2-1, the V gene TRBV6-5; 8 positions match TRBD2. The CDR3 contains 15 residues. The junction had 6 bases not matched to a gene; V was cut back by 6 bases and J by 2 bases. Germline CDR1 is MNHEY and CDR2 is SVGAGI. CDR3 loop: CASSTLAGTYNEQFF. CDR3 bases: TGTGCCAGCAGCACTTTAGCGGGAACCTACAATGAGCAGTTCTTC.

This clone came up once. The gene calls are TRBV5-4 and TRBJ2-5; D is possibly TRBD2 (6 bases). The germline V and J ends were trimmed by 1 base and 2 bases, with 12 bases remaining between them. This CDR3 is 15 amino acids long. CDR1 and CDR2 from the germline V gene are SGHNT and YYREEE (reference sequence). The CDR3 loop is CASSLRLGGQETQYF. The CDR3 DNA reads TGTGCCAGCAGCTTGCGACTAGGTGGTCAAGAGACCCAGTACTTC. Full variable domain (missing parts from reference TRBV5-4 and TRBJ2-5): ETGVTQSPTHLIKTRGQQVTLRCSSQSGHNTVSWYQQALGQGPQFIFQYYREEENGRGNFPPRFSGLQFPNYSSELNVNALELDDSALYLCASSLRLGGQETQYFGPGTRLLVL.

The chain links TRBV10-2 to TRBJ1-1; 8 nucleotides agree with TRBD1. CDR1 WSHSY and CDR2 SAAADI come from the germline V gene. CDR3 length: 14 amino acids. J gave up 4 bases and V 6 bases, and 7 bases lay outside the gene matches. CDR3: CASRDQGAVTEAFF. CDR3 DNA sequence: TGCGCCAGCAGGGATCAGGGGGCGGTCACTGAAGCTTTCTTT.

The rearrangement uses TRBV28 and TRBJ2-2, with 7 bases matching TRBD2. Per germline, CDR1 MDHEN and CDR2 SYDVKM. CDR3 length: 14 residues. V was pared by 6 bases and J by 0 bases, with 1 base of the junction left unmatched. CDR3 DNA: TGTGCCAGCAGCGGGGGGTCGAACACCGGGGAGCTGTTTTTT. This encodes CASSGGSNTGELFF.

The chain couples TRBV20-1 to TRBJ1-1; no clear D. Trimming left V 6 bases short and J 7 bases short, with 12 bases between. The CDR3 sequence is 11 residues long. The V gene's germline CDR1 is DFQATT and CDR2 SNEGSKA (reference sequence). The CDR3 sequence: CSAYSGGEAFF. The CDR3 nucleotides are TGCAGTGCCTATTCGGGAGGTGAAGCTTTCTTT.

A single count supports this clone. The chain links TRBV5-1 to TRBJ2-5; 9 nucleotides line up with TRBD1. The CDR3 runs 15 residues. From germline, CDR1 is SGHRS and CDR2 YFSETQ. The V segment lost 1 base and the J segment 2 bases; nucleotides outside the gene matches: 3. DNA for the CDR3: TGCGCCAGCAGCTTGCTCGACAGGGGGCAAGAGACCCAGTACTTC. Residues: CASSLLDRGQETQYF. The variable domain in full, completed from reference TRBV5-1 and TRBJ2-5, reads KAGVTQTPRYLIKTRGQQVTLSCSPISGHRSVSWYQQTPGQGLQFLFEYFSETQRNKGNFPGRFSGRQFSNSRSEMNVSTLELGDSALYLCASSLLDRGQETQYFGPGTRLLVL.

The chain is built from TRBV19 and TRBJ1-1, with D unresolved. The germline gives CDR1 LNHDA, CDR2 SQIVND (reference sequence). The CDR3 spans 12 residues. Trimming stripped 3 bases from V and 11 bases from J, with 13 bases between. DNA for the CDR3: TGTGCCAGTAGTATCGGACCCAGAGGGGCTTTCTTT. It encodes CASSIGPRGAFF.

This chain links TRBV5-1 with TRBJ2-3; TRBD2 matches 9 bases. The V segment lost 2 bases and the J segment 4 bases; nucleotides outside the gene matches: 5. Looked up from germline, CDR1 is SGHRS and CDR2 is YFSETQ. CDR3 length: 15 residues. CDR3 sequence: CASSFAGGPSDTQYF. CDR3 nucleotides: TGCGCCAGCAGCTTTGCGGGAGGGCCGTCAGATACGCAGTATTTT.

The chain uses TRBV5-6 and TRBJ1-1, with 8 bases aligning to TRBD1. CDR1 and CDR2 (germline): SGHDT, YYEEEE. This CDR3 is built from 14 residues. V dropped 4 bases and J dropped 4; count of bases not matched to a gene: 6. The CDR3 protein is CASSTRQGFTEAFF. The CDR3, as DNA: TGTGCCAGCAGCACCCGACAGGGGTTCACTGAAGCTTTCTTT.

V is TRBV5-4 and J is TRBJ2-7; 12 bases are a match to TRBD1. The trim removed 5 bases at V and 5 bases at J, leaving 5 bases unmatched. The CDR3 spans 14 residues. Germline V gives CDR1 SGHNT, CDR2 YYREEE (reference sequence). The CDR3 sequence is CASREGTGGDEQYF. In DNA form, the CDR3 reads TGTGCCAGCAGGGAGGGGACAGGGGGCGACGAGCAGTACTTC.

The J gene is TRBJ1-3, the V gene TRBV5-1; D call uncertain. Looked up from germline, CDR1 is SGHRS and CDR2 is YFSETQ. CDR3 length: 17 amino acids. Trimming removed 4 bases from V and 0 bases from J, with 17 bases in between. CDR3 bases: TGCGCCAGCAGCCTCCGGGCCCGAACTAACTCTGGAAACACCATATATTTT. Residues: CASSLRARTNSGNTIYF. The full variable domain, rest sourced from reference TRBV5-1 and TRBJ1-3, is KAGVTQTPRYLIKTRGQQVTLSCSPISGHRSVSWYQQTPGQGLQFLFEYFSETQRNKGNFPGRFSGRQFSNSRSEMNVSTLELGDSALYLCASSLRARTNSGNTIYFGEGSWLTVV.